The 5 T cell receptor beta chains below come from one sample, sequenced in a study of a mutant IDH1 vaccine in newly diagnosed glioma. The time point denotes: week 35, safety follow-up. In the vaccine, a single dose held 300 ug of the mutant IDH1 20-mer peptide, along with topical imiquimod. Assay used: immunoSEQ multiplex PCR; TCRdb lists only in-frame clones, some missing. In the table there are around 26,000 clones, 70% to 90% of which are singletons. These receptors have no identified antigens. Sequenced here: PBMCs, sampled from a glioma patient whose treatment included an IDH1 peptide vaccine. The receptor set was obtained from a man younger than 45 with glioma.

The chain links TRBV6-5 to TRBJ1-1; TRBD1 might be the D (5 bases). Trimming left V 5 bases short and J 0 bases short, with 13 bases between. This CDR3 region has 15 residues. Germline lookup yields CDR1 MNHEY and CDR2 SVGAGI. In DNA, the CDR3 is TGTGCCAGCAGTCCCTGGCGGGGCATGAACACTGAAGCTTTCTTT. It specifies CASSPWRGMNTEAFF.

This clone was observed a single time. The DNA for the CDR3 is TGTGCCAGCAGTACCCGACAGGCGGTTGAAAGCTACACCTTC. This gives the protein CASSTRQAVESYTF. The V gene is TRBV25-1, the J gene TRBJ1-2, with D tentatively TRBD1 (6 bases). The V end lost 5 bases, the J end lost 9 bases, and 19 bases lay between the germline ends. The CDR3 spans 14 residues. From germline, CDR1 is MGHDK and CDR2 SYGVNS.

The chain carries TRBV7-9 and TRBJ2-7; 9 bases map to TRBD2. The length of the CDR3 is 18 residues. The V segment lost 5 bases and the J segment 3 bases; nucleotides outside the gene matches: 17. Germline CDR1 reads SEHNR; CDR2 reads FQNEAQ (reference sequence). This CDR3 is CASSPKWTSAYVGYEQYF. The DNA for the CDR3 is TGTGCCAGCAGCCCCAAGTGGACTAGCGCCTACGTGGGCTACGAGCAGTACTTC.

The gene calls are TRBV7-9 and TRBJ1-1, with D hard to call. This CDR3 region has 15 residues. Germline CDR1 is SEHNR and CDR2 is FQNEAQ (reference sequence). Trimming stripped 0 bases from V and 10 bases from J, with 18 bases between. The CDR3 sequence is CASSLAYPAPDGAFF. CDR3 in DNA: TGTGCCAGCAGCTTAGCCTACCCGGCGCCCGACGGAGCTTTCTTT.

The chain uses TRBV11-2 and TRBJ1-2; tentative D call: TRBD1 (6 bases). Germline V lookup: CDR1 SGHAT, CDR2 FQNNGV. There are 15 residues in the CDR3. V lost 3 bases, J lost 0 bases, and 11 bases lay in between. CDR3 sequence: CASSLQNRANYGYTF. As DNA, the CDR3 is TGTGCCAGCAGCTTGCAAAACAGGGCTAACTATGGCTACACCTTC.